This T cell receptor (beta chain) derives from a study of blood T cell repertoires in COVID-19. The wider study: PBMCs, B-cell-depleted T cells, or T cells were the source of the cDNA or gDNA that made up the material.

The CDR3 covers 14 residues. In germline, CDR1 is LNHDA, CDR2 SQIVND (reference sequence). Between the trimmed V and J ends, which lost 4 bases and 3 bases, there was a span of 13 bases. In the source study's methods: Amplification from reference gene primers served as the basis for estimated nucleated cell counts. TCRdb keeps only in-frame clones here, not all; method: immunoSEQ multiplex PCR. The V and J calls and the clone size are those of that table, but D and trimming were determined from the DNA. The sample consists of around 250,000 clones, about 90% of them appearing once. Everyone who took part was roughly 18 to 95 years old, and they came from about two dozen US areas. Participants' own reports of clinical history determined their cohort assignment.

The sequence was obtained from a human donor in a cohort exposed to, infected with or recovered from COVID-19 (not recorded which). The donor label of this sample is uncertain. Sequencing was done on a sample of PBMCs or T cells enriched from blood (not recorded which). The chain has TRBV19 and TRBJ2-7; D perhaps matches TRBD2 (7 bases). The CDR3 sequence: CASSKQGGSYEQYF. In nucleotides, the CDR3 is TGTGCCAGTAGTAAACAGGGAGGGAGCTACGAGCAGTACTTC.